The entry that follows covers one T cell receptor beta chain sequence. Method: immunoSEQ multiplex PCR; TCRdb's copy keeps in-frame clones and lacks some. This table has around 80,000 clones, around 92% appearing once. These data are taken from a study of T cell changes during pregnancy in multiple sclerosis. This CDR3 spans 12 amino acids. CDR1 and CDR2 (germline): LNHNV, YYDKDF (reference sequence). V lost 5 bases to trimming and J lost 6 bases, with 7 bases between them. Sequenced here: peripheral blood, sampled before pregnancy. The rearrangement joins TRBV15 to TRBJ2-2; D is unclear. The TCR originated in a female donor with multiple sclerosis, enrolled in a pregnancy study. This CDR3 is CATSGPSGELFF. DNA of the CDR3: TGTGCCACCAGCGGGCCCTCCGGGGAGCTGTTTTTT. Full variable domain (missing parts from reference TRBV15 and TRBJ2-2): DAMVIQNPRYQVTQFGKPVTLSCSQTLNHNVMYWYQQKSSQAPKLLFHYYDKDFNNEADTPDNFQSRRPNTSFCFLDIRSPGLGDTAMYLCATSGPSGELFFGEGSRLTVL.